The rows below give T cell receptor beta chains drawn from one sample of a study of early T cells in non-severe SARS-CoV-2 infection. TCRdb re-called the 5' RACE reads through MiXCR, storing one row per CDR3 protein. The sample includes fewer than 60,000 distinct CDR3 sequences, 9.5% to 12% of them seen just once. Sequencing was carried out using whole blood. The receptors were sampled from an adult who was a healthcare worker with PCR-confirmed SARS-CoV-2 infection or an uninfected control (not recorded which). Each CDR3 is given with its conserved first and last residue. Each record gives: V gene, D gene, J gene, clone size, CDR3 protein, CDR3 DNA. A D gene is named only where the DNA matches it firmly. Expanded clones get a size class; other rows say once, few or many, or leave the size out.

V gene: TRBV5-5; D gene: -; J gene: TRBJ2-7; clone size: many; CDR3 protein: CASSLRGGRDLYEQYF; CDR3 DNA: TGTGCCAGCAGCTTGAGGGGGGGCCGTGACCTCTACGAGCAGTACTTC
V gene: TRBV5-1; D gene: -; J gene: TRBJ2-2; clone size: many; CDR3 protein: CASSLGPGNTGELFF; CDR3 DNA: TGCGCCAGCAGCTTAGGACCCGGTAACACCGGGGAGCTGTTTTTT
V gene: TRBV4-1; D gene: -; J gene: TRBJ2-7; clone size: few; CDR3 protein: CASSQEYGYYEQYF; CDR3 DNA: TGCGCCAGCAGCCAAGAATACGGTTACTACGAGCAGTACTTC
V gene: TRBV2; D gene: -; J gene: TRBJ1-5; clone size: -; CDR3 protein: CASDGYSNQPQHF; CDR3 DNA: TGTGCCAGTGACGGATATAGCAATCAGCCCCAGCATTTT
V gene: TRBV7-2; D gene: TRBD1; J gene: TRBJ1-5; clone size: -; CDR3 protein: CASSRGQNQPQHF; CDR3 DNA: TGTGCCAGCAGCCGGGGACAGAATCAGCCCCAGCATTTT
V gene: TRBV7-9; D gene: TRBD1; J gene: TRBJ1-2; clone size: many; CDR3 protein: CASRDRGDGFGYTF; CDR3 DNA: TGTGCCAGCAGGGACAGGGGCGACGGGTTTGGCTACACCTTC
V gene: TRBV20-1; D gene: TRBD2; J gene: TRBJ2-4; clone size: few; CDR3 protein: CSAGLAGDVNIQYF; CDR3 DNA: TGCAGTGCTGGACTAGCGGGAGATGTGAACATTCAGTACTTC
V gene: TRBV20-1; D gene: TRBD1; J gene: TRBJ2-1; clone size: medium-sized; CDR3 protein: CSAVQGAGSYNEQFF; CDR3 DNA: TGCAGTGCCGTACAGGGGGCGGGGTCCTACAATGAGCAGTTCTTC
V gene: TRBV24-1; D gene: TRBD2; J gene: TRBJ2-5; clone size: few; CDR3 protein: CATSDTGTAGGTQYF; CDR3 DNA: TGTGCCACCAGTGATACCGGGACAGCGGGGGGGACCCAGTACTTC
V gene: TRBV10-3; D gene: -; J gene: TRBJ2-1; clone size: many; CDR3 protein: CAISERDLAYNEQFF; CDR3 DNA: TGTGCCATCAGTGAGAGGGACTTGGCGTACAATGAGCAGTTCTTC
V gene: TRBV18; D gene: -; J gene: TRBJ2-7; clone size: few; CDR3 protein: CASSPRLDAHEQYF; CDR3 DNA: TGTGCCAGCTCACCACGACTAGACGCCCACGAGCAGTACTTC
V gene: TRBV20-1; D gene: -; J gene: TRBJ2-5; clone size: few; CDR3 protein: CSANAGVQETQYF; CDR3 DNA: TGCAGTGCTAACGCGGGTGTTCAAGAGACCCAGTACTTC
V gene: TRBV12-3/TRBV12-4; D gene: -; J gene: TRBJ2-7; clone size: many; CDR3 protein: CASSLQGVRSYEQYF; CDR3 DNA: TGTGCCAGCAGTTTACAAGGGGTGCGCTCCTACGAGCAGTACTTC
V gene: TRBV29-1; D gene: -; J gene: TRBJ2-3; clone size: many; CDR3 protein: CSVVGDSTDTQYF; CDR3 DNA: TGCAGCGTTGTAGGAGATTCCACAGATACGCAGTATTTT
V gene: TRBV4-3; D gene: -; J gene: TRBJ2-7; clone size: -; CDR3 protein: CASSQDWSGPEQYF; CDR3 DNA: TGCGCCAGCAGCCAAGATTGGTCTGGTCCCGAGCAGTACTTC
V gene: TRBV20-1; D gene: -; J gene: TRBJ2-7; clone size: many; CDR3 protein: CSARYDRAYEQYF; CDR3 DNA: TGCAGTGCTAGGTACGACAGAGCCTACGAGCAGTACTTC
V gene: TRBV7-2; D gene: -; J gene: TRBJ2-3; clone size: few; CDR3 protein: CASSFSWGPSTDTQYF; CDR3 DNA: TGTGCCAGCAGCTTTTCGTGGGGCCCTAGCACAGATACGCAGTATTTT
V gene: TRBV11-2; D gene: TRBD2; J gene: TRBJ2-5; clone size: -; CDR3 protein: CASSRPRAGGRETQYF; CDR3 DNA: TGTGCCAGCAGCCGCCCCCGAGCGGGGGGGCGAGAGACCCAGTACTTC
V gene: TRBV11-1; D gene: -; J gene: TRBJ1-2; clone size: many; CDR3 protein: CATYRGGYTF; CDR3 DNA: TGTGCCACTTACCGTGGTGGCTACACCTTC
V gene: TRBV7-2; D gene: -; J gene: TRBJ2-7; clone size: many; CDR3 protein: CASSPRATSFSYEQYF; CDR3 DNA: TGTGCCAGCAGCCCACGGGCCACTAGCTTCTCCTACGAGCAGTACTTC
V gene: TRBV20-1; D gene: -; J gene: TRBJ2-1; clone size: few; CDR3 protein: CSETRALRGNEQFF; CDR3 DNA: TGCAGTGAGACCAGGGCCTTACGGGGGAATGAGCAGTTCTTC
V gene: TRBV30; D gene: -; J gene: TRBJ2-7; clone size: few; CDR3 protein: CAWSMLGREQYF; CDR3 DNA: TGTGCCTGGAGTATGTTAGGTCGCGAGCAGTACTTC
V gene: TRBV19; D gene: TRBD1; J gene: TRBJ1-5; clone size: -; CDR3 protein: CASSGQTFNQPQHF; CDR3 DNA: TGTGCCTCCTCGGGACAGACTTTTAATCAGCCCCAGCATTTT
V gene: TRBV7-8; D gene: TRBD2; J gene: TRBJ2-3; clone size: many; CDR3 protein: CASTPAGGLSPWDTQYF; CDR3 DNA: TGTGCCAGCACCCCCGCGGGGGGACTGTCCCCTTGGGATACGCAGTATTTT
V gene: TRBV5-6; D gene: -; J gene: TRBJ1-5; clone size: many; CDR3 protein: CASSLFGQPQHF; CDR3 DNA: TGTGCCAGCAGCTTGTTCGGCCAGCCCCAGCATTTT
V gene: TRBV2; D gene: -; J gene: TRBJ2-7; clone size: few; CDR3 protein: CASSEEPISYEQYF; CDR3 DNA: TGTGCCAGCAGTGAAGAACCGATCTCCTACGAGCAGTACTTC
V gene: TRBV7-2; D gene: -; J gene: TRBJ2-7; clone size: few; CDR3 protein: CASSLSGQGMDEQYF; CDR3 DNA: TGTGCCAGCAGCTTATCCGGTCAGGGGATGGACGAGCAGTACTTC
V gene: TRBV29-1; D gene: TRBD1; J gene: TRBJ1-2; clone size: -; CDR3 protein: CSVTGQGLANYGYTF; CDR3 DNA: TGCAGCGTCACGGGACAGGGGTTAGCTAACTATGGCTACACCTTC
V gene: TRBV27; D gene: -; J gene: TRBJ2-7; clone size: many; CDR3 protein: CASSQPGSESEQYF; CDR3 DNA: TGTGCCAGCAGTCAACCCGGCTCCGAGAGCGAGCAGTACTTC